Listed here are 12 T cell receptor beta chains from one sample, sequenced in a study of blood T cell repertoires in COVID-19. Clones were sequenced by immunoSEQ multiplex PCR, and TCRdb holds only the in-frame ones, with some missing. Of 200,000 to 250,000 clones listed, about 90% are singletons. Sequenced: PBMCs or T cells enriched from blood (not recorded which). All receptors come from a young woman with acute COVID-19.

This clone was observed once. CDR3 sequence (DNA): TGTGCCAGCAGTTTCTTGGGGACAGCAAATCAGCCCCAGCATTTT. Protein sequence: CASSFLGTANQPQHF. The gene calls are TRBV28 and TRBJ1-5, with TRBD1 matching 7 bases. V lost 3 bases, J lost 4 bases, and 6 bases stayed unmatched. Germline CDR1 and CDR2: MDHEN and SYDVKM. This CDR3 comprises 15 residues.

This clone has a single count. The CDR3 here is CASRIGQGPFTNYGYTF. CDR3 coding DNA: TGTGCCAGCAGAATCGGACAGGGGCCCTTCACTAACTATGGCTACACCTTC. The chain recombines TRBV28 with TRBJ1-2; 9 nucleotides agree with TRBD1. The CDR3 is 17 amino acids. CDR1 is MDHEN, CDR2 SYDVKM, per germline. Unmatched junction bases numbered 11, after V lost 6 bases and J lost 0 bases.

On this clone itself: The same CDR3 also results from other DNA sequences found in this sample. This chain connects TRBV4-3 to TRBJ2-2; TRBD2 might be the D (6 bases). The CDR3 has 16 residues. Between the trimmed V and J ends, which lost 0 bases and 5 bases, there was a span of 13 bases. CDR1 and CDR2 from the germline V gene are LGHNA and YSLEER. For the CDR3, the DNA is TGCGCCAGCAGCCAAGATCCGGGAGCTAGGACCGGGGAGCTGTTTTTT. This encodes CASSQDPGARTGELFF.

This chain joins TRBV28 and TRBJ2-2; 7 positions agree with TRBD2. The CDR3 spans 14 residues. The germline V gene encodes CDR1 MDHEN and CDR2 SYDVKM. V shed 3 bases and J 5 bases; nucleotides not matched to a gene: 3. The CDR3 bases are TGTGCCAGCAGTTTTTGGGGGGGTACCGGGGAGCTGTTTTTT. Amino acid sequence: CASSFWGGTGELFF.

The V call is TRBV6-5, the J call TRBJ1-4, with 7 bases identical to TRBD1. The CDR3 is 14 amino acids. The J segment lost 3 bases and the V segment lost 6 bases, leaving 4 bases of the junction unmatched. Germline V CDR1 and CDR2: MNHEY, SVGAGI. The CDR3 sequence is CASRSRGANEKLFF. The CDR3 coding sequence is TGTGCCAGCAGAAGCAGGGGGGCTAATGAAAAACTGTTTTTT.

The chain combines TRBV29-1 with TRBJ2-7, with 7 positions matching TRBD2. This CDR3 comprises 13 residues. Trimming took 4 bases from V and 3 from J; bases not matched to a gene: 6. The germline gives CDR1 SQVTM, CDR2 ANQGSEA. The CDR3, as DNA: TGCAGCGTTGTGGCTAGCGGAAACTACGAGCAGTACTTC. Translating gives CSVVASGNYEQYF.

The rearrangement uses TRBV6-5 and TRBJ1-1, with unresolved D. The length of the CDR3 is 14 residues. V was pared by 6 bases and J by 1 base, with 12 bases between. The germline gives CDR1 MNHEY, CDR2 SVGAGI. The chain's CDR3 is CASSPSGGNTEAFF. In DNA form, the CDR3 reads TGTGCCAGCAGCCCCTCGGGAGGGAACACTGAAGCTTTCTTT.

The chain links TRBV28 to TRBJ1-2; 7 bases align to TRBD1. J lost 8 bases, V lost 5 bases, and 14 bases had no gene match. Germline CDR1 MDHEN, CDR2 SYDVKM. The CDR3 contains 15 residues. The CDR3 region is CASSAGGGGHAGYTF. CDR3 in DNA: TGTGCCAGCAGTGCGGGGGGAGGGGGCCATGCAGGCTACACCTTC.

The chain has TRBV9 and TRBJ1-1; no reliable D call. Trimming took off 0 bases at V and 2 bases at J, with 8 bases between the two ends. Germline CDR1 reads SGDLS; CDR2 reads YYNGEE. CDR3 length equals 14 residues. The CDR3 DNA reads as TGTGCCAGCAGCGTAGCTGCAGAAAACACTGAAGCTTTCTTT. Amino acid sequence: CASSVAAENTEAFF.

A single count supports this clone. The chain combines TRBV5-1 with TRBJ1-2; a weak D match, TRBD1 (5 bases). Germline-derived CDR1 and CDR2 are SGHRS and YFSETQ. The V and J ends lost 2 bases and 4 bases respectively, with 21 bases between them. The CDR3 has 17 residues. The CDR3 region has the DNA TGCGCCAGCAGCTTAACTATCAGGGCCATAACGCCCTATGGCTACACCTTC. Its translation is CASSLTIRAITPYGYTF.

This clone occurred once. The chain carries TRBV2 and TRBJ1-1; TRBD1 matches 9 bases. V shed 2 bases, J shed 0 bases, and the junction held 7 bases outside the gene matches. The germline V gene has CDR1 SNHLY and CDR2 FYNNEI. This CDR3 comprises 17 residues. The CDR3 here is CASSESGTGILNTEAFF. The CDR3 region has the DNA TGTGCCAGCAGTGAAAGTGGGACAGGGATTTTGAACACTGAAGCTTTCTTT.

The chain recombines TRBV27 with TRBJ2-2, with 7 bases identical to TRBD1. J gave up 3 bases and V 11 bases, and 12 bases lay outside the gene matches. Germline loops: CDR1 MNHEY, CDR2 SMNVEV (reference sequence). CDR3 length: 15 amino acids. The CDR3 DNA reads TGTGCCTGTAGGTCAAGAAGGGGGCACACCGGGGAGCTGTTTTTT. This gives the protein CACRSRRGHTGELFF.